These 14 T cell receptor beta chains were sequenced from one sample in a study of T cell responses to AZD1222 COVID-19 vaccine. This table comes from immunoSEQ multiplex PCR, and its TCRdb copy is limited to in-frame clones, with some not included. The repertoire holds roughly 170,000 clones, about 90% seen once, with about 2.5% in the top ten. Here the sequenced sample was peripheral blood, taken on day 0 of AZD1222 vaccination. The receptors were gathered from an adult in good health.

CDR3 amino acids: CASTWLGLAISTDTQYF. The CDR3, as DNA: TGTGCCAGCACCTGGCTGGGCCTAGCGATAAGCACAGATACGCAGTATTTT. The V and J genes are TRBV5-6 and TRBJ2-3; D may be TRBD2 (6 bases). The germline CDR1 and CDR2 sequences are SGHDT and YYEEEE. V was cut by 6 bases and J by 0 bases, with 20 bases left in between. There are 17 residues in the CDR3.

The chain couples TRBV5-6 to TRBJ2-6; unclear D gene. CDR3 size: 14 residues. V was cut by 2 bases and J by 2 bases, with 5 bases left in between. CDR1 and CDR2 from the germline V gene are SGHDT and YYEEEE. The CDR3 region has the DNA TGTGCCAGCAGCTTTGGGGCTGGGGCCAACGTCCTGACTTTC. Its protein product is CASSFGAGANVLTF. The complete variable domain, with remaining parts taken from reference TRBV5-6 and TRBJ2-6, reads DAGVTQSPTHLIKTRGQQVTLRCSPKSGHDTVSWYQQALGQGPQFIFQYYEEEERQRGNFPDRFSGHQFPNYSSELNVNALLLGDSALYLCASSFGAGANVLTFGAGSRLTVL.

This sequence joins TRBV27 and TRBJ2-1; weak D call: TRBD2 (6 bases). This CDR3 has 15 amino acids. V gave up 2 bases and J gave up 3 bases, with 11 bases separating them. Germline V lookup: CDR1 MNHEY, CDR2 SMNVEV (reference sequence). The CDR3 bases are TGTGCCAGCAGTTTAACGGCTAGCGTCTACAATGAGCAGTTCTTC. Translated: CASSLTASVYNEQFF.

The chain has TRBV5-6 and TRBJ1-2; D not certain. Trimming removed 0 bases from V and 8 bases from J, with 5 bases in between. The CDR3 totals 11 residues. Germline CDR1 reads SGHDT; CDR2 reads YYEEEE. CDR3 residues: CASSLEAGYTF. The DNA of the CDR3 is TGTGCCAGCAGCTTGGAGGCAGGCTACACCTTC.

This sequence joins TRBV11-2 and TRBJ2-7, with D possibly matching TRBD1 (6 bases). CDR1 is SGHAT and CDR2 is FQNNGV in the germline V gene. The CDR3 contains 14 residues. V lost 8 bases and J lost 3, with 17 bases in between. The CDR3 nucleotides are TGTGCCAGCCAGCCGACAGGAAGGGTCTACGAGCAGTACTTC. Amino acid sequence: CASQPTGRVYEQYF.

This clone was found once. The gene calls are TRBV7-6 and TRBJ1-1; D unclear. The V gene's germline CDR1 is SGHVS and CDR2 FNYEAQ. Deletions cut 4 bases from V and 5 bases from J, with 11 bases between. There are 13 residues in the CDR3. CDR3 loop: CASSWSGTTEAFF. CDR3 nucleotide sequence: TGTGCCAGCAGCTGGTCCGGAACAACTGAAGCTTTCTTT.

V gene TRBV7-2 combines with J gene TRBJ2-7; D is unclear. Germline assignment: CDR1 SGHTA and CDR2 FQGNSA. CDR3 size: 12 residues. Trimming removed 4 bases from V and 2 bases from J, with 6 bases in between. The CDR3 DNA follows: TGTGCCAGCAGCTCGCAACCCTACGAGCAGTACTTC. It is translated as CASSSQPYEQYF.

The V and J genes are TRBV6-5 and TRBJ1-2; the D gene is possibly TRBD1 (6 bases). The CDR3 length is 13 residues. V was cut by 6 bases and J by 2 bases, with 10 bases left in between. The germline CDR1 and CDR2 sequences are MNHEY and SVGAGI. CDR3 sequence: CASRYTGNYGYTF. The CDR3, as DNA: TGTGCCAGCAGGTATACAGGGAACTATGGCTACACCTTC.

This chain uses TRBV3-1 (or the pseudogene TRBV3-2) with TRBJ1-2, with 8 nucleotides matching TRBD1. This CDR3 is 15 amino acids long. Per germline, CDR1 LGHDT and CDR2 YNNKEL (reference sequence). J lost 8 bases, V lost 0 bases, and 8 bases had no gene match. The CDR3 protein is CASSQDPQGARGYTF. Here the CDR3 DNA reads TGTGCCAGCAGCCAAGATCCGCAGGGGGCGCGAGGCTACACCTTC.

This clone has a handful of counts. DNA of the CDR3: TGTGCCTGGAGTGTAGGCCTCCGGGGCGATGGCTACACCTTC. Protein product: CAWSVGLRGDGYTF. The chain joins TRBV30 to TRBJ1-2; weak D call: TRBD1 (5 bases). Germline CDR1 and CDR2: GTSNPN and SVGIG (reference sequence). This CDR3 region has 14 residues. Trimming removed 0 bases at V and 6 bases at J, with 14 bases between.

The chain links TRBV7-2 to TRBJ2-7; no reliable D call. Trimming stripped 1 base from V and 3 bases from J, with 10 bases between. The length of the CDR3 is 14 residues. Germline V CDR1 and CDR2: SGHTA, FQGNSA. The CDR3 nucleotides are TGTGCCAGCAGCTTAGACCCCTCCCTCTACGAGCAGTACTTC. Residues: CASSLDPSLYEQYF.

The chain joins TRBV5-6 to TRBJ2-1, with 10 bases matching TRBD2. Germline trimming cut 4 bases from V and 12 bases from J; bases unmatched to any gene: 16. The germline V gene has CDR1 SGHDT and CDR2 YYEEEE. This CDR3 is 16 amino acids long. CDR3 nucleotides: TGTGCCAGCAGCGGATCCCCGCTAGCGGGAGTTCTTACGCAGTTCTTC. It translates to CASSGSPLAGVLTQFF.

In this sample, this clone turned up once. Other nucleotide sequences in the sample specify the same CDR3. The chain recombines TRBV28 with TRBJ1-6; 7 bases agree with TRBD1. This CDR3 comprises 14 residues. Germline V lookup: CDR1 MDHEN, CDR2 SYDVKM. The V and J ends lost 3 bases and 6 bases, in that order; junction bases with no gene match: 2. Written as DNA, the CDR3 is TGTGCCAGCAGTTTCAGGGGGGGTAATTCACCCCTCCACTTT. This gives the protein CASSFRGGNSPLHF.

The chain carries TRBV20-1 and TRBJ1-4; 8 positions match TRBD1. The CDR3 contains 13 residues. Germline V CDR1 and CDR2: DFQATT, SNEGSKA (reference sequence). With 3 bases clipped from V and 8 bases from J, the junction kept 5 bases outside the gene matches. In DNA form, the CDR3 reads TGCAGTGCTAGTGTGACAGGGGACGAAAAACTGTTTTTT. It codes for CSASVTGDEKLFF.